The text below deals with one T cell receptor (beta chain). Its cognate antigen is unknown. This specimen comes from a study of metastatic and nonmetastatic thyroid tumors. Study-wide context: Malignant thyroid and benign thyroid patients provided blood and tumor or nodule tissue whose repertoires were compared.

No patient received treatment before thyroid surgery. Regarding the study as a whole: Significantly higher TCR beta diversity was reportedly seen in malignant thyroid tumors than benign nodules, in blood and tumor.

Germline CDR1 reads ENHRY; CDR2 reads SYGVKD. V dropped 6 bases and J dropped 3 bases, with 16 bases sitting between them. This CDR3 comprises 15 residues. Authors' processing steps: Clinicopathological groups of papillary thyroid cancer showed CDR3 differences that were used to build a distant-metastasis classifier. TCRdb re-analyzed the PCR reads through MiXCR. The V and J calls here are based on TCRdb, not the publication. This sample carries approximately 15,000 clones, 22% of them seen once, and the ten largest clones take 21%. What was sequenced was adjacent normal tissue. The V call is TRBV10-3, the J call TRBJ2-3; D possibly corresponds to TRBD2 (6 bases). This clonotype was obtained from a female donor with papillary thyroid cancer or a benign thyroid nodule (not recorded which). Some clones in this sample may be carry-over from other donors' samples. The CDR3 sequence: CAIRPRDSGTDTQYF. The CDR3 nucleotides read TGTGCCATCAGACCCCGGGACTCGGGGACAGATACGCAGTATTTT.